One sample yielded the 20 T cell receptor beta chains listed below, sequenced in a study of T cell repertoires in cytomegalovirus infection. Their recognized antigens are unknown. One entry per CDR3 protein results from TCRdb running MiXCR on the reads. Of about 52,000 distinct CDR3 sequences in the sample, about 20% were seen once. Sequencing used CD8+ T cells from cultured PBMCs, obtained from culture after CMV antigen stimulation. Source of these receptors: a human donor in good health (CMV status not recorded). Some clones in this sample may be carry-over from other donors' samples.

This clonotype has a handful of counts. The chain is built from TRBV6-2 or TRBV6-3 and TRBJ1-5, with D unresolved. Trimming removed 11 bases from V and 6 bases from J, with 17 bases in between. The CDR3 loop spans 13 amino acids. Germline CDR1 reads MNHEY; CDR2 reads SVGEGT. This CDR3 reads CASAASRSQPQHF. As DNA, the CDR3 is TGTGCCTCAGCAGCTTCACGGAGTCAGCCCCAGCATTTT.

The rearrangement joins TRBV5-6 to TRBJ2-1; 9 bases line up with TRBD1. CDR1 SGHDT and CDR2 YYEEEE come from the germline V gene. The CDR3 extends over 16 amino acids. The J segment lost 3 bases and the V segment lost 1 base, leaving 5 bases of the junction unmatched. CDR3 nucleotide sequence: TGTGCCAGCAGCTTGTCGGGACAGGGAATCTACAATGAGCAGTTCTTC. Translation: CASSLSGQGIYNEQFF.

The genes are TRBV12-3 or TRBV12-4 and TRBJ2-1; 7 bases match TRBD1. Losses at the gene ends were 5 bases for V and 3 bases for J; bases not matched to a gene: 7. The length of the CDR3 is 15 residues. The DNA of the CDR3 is TGTGCCAGCAGTACGACAGGGTTTCGCTACAATGAGCAGTTCTTC. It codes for CASSTTGFRYNEQFF.

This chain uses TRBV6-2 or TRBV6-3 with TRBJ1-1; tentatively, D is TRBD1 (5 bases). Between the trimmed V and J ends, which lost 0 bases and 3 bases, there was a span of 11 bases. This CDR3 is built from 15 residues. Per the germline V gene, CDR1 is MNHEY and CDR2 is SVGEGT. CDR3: CASSYSIRGDTEAFF. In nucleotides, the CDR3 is TGTGCCAGCAGTTACTCGATCCGAGGGGACACTGAAGCTTTCTTT.

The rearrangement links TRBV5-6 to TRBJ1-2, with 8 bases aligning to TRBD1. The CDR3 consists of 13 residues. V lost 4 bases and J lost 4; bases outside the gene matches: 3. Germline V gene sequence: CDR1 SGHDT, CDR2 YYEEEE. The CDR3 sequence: CASSGTGGYGYTF. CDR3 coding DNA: TGTGCCAGCAGCGGGACAGGTGGCTATGGCTACACCTTC.

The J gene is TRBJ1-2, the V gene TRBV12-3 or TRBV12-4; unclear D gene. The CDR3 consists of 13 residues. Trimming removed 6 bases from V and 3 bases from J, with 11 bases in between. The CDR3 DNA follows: TGTGCCAGCAGAGTCAAACCCCACTATGGCTACACCTTC. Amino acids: CASRVKPHYGYTF.

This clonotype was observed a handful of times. CDR3: CASSQHIQGVQFF. In DNA, the CDR3 is TGTGCCAGCAGTCAACACATACAGGGCGTCCAGTTCTTC. V usage is TRBV12-3 or TRBV12-4 and J usage is TRBJ2-1; the D gene is possibly TRBD1 (6 bases). CDR3 length: 13 amino acids. The germline V and J ends were trimmed by 5 bases and 13 bases, with 18 bases remaining between them.

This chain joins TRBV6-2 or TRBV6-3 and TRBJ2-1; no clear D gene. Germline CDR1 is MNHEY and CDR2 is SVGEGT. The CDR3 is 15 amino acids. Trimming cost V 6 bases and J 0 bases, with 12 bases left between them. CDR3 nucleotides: TGTGCCAGCAGCTACCGGAGTATCTCCTACAATGAGCAGTTCTTC. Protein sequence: CASSYRSISYNEQFF.

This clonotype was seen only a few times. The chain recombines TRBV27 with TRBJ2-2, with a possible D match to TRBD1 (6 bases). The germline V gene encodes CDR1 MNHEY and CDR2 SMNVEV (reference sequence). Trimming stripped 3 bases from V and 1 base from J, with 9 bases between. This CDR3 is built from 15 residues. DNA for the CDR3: TGTGCCAGCAGTTTTCAGACAGGGAACACCGGGGAGCTGTTTTTT. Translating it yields CASSFQTGNTGELFF.

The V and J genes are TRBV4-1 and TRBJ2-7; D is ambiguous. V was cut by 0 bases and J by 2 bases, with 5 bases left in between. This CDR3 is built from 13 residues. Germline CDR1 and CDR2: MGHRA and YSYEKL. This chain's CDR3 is CASSQDRTYEQYF. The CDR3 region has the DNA TGCGCCAGCAGCCAAGACCGAACCTACGAGCAGTACTTC.

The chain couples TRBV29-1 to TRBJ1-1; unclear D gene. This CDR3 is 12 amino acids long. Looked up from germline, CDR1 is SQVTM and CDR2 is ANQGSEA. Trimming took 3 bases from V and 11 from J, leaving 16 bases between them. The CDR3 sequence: CSVEDSHLNAFF. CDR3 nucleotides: TGCAGCGTTGAGGATAGTCACTTAAACGCTTTCTTT.

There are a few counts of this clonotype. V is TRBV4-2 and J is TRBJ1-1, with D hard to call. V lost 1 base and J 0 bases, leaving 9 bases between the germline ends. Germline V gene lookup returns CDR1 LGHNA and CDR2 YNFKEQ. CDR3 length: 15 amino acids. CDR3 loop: CASSQVTTVNTEAFF. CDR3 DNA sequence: TGTGCCAGCAGCCAAGTTACGACTGTGAACACTGAAGCTTTCTTT.

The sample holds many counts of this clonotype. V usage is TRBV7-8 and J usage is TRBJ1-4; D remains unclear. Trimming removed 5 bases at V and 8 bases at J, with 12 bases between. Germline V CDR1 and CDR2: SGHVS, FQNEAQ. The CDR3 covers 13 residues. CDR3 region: CASSPSRGEKLFF. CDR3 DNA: TGTGCCAGCAGCCCGTCACGTGGGGAAAAACTGTTTTTT.

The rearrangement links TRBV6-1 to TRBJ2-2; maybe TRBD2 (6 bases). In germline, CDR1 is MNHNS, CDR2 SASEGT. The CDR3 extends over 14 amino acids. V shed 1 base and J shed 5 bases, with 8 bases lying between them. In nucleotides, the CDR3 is TGTGCCAGCAGTGAAGGGGGGGTGACCGGGGAGCTGTTTTTT. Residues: CASSEGGVTGELFF.

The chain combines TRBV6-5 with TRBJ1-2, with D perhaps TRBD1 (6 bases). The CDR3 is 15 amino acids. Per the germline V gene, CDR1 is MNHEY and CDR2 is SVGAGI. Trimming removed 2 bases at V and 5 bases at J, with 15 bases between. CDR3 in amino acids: CASSYGFGGQYGYTF. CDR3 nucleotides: TGTGCCAGCAGTTACGGTTTTGGGGGGCAGTATGGCTACACCTTC.

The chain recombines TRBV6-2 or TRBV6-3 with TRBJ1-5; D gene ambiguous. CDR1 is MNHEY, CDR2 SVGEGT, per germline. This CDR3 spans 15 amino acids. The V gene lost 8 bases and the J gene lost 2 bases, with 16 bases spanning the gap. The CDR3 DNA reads TGTGCCAGCTGGCCGACGGGCCTCGGCAATCAGCCCCAGCATTTT. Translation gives CASWPTGLGNQPQHF.

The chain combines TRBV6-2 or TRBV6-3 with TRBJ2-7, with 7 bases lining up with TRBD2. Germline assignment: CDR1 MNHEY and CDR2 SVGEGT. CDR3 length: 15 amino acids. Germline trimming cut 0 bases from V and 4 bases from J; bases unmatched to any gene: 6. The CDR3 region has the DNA TGTGCCAGCAGTTACTCGATAAAGGGAGGGTACGAGCAGTACTTC. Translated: CASSYSIKGGYEQYF.

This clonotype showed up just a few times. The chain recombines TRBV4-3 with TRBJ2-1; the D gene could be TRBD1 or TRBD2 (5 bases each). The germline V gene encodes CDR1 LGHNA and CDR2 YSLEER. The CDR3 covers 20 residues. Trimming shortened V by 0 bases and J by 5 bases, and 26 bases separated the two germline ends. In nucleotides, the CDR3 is TGCGCCAGCAGCCAAGAAACCCCCTATCTGGGACGTGTCTTGAACAATGAGCAGTTCTTC. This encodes CASSQETPYLGRVLNNEQFF.

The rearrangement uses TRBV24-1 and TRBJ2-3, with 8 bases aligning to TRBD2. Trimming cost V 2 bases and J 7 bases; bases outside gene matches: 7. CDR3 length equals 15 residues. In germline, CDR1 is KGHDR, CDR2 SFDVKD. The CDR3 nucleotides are TGTGCCACCAGTGATTCGGGGGGGAGCTTAAATACGCAGTATTTT. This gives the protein CATSDSGGSLNTQYF.

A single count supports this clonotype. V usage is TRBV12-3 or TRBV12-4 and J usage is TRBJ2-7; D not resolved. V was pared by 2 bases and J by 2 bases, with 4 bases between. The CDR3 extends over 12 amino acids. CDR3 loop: CASSLMAYEQYF. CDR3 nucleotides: TGTGCCAGCAGTTTAATGGCCTACGAGCAGTACTTC.